These 26 T cell receptor beta chains were all obtained from the same sample, sequenced in a study of OX40 agonist ivuxolimab in advanced cancers. Repertoires were generated with immunoSEQ multiplex PCR, while TCRdb's copy carries only in-frame clones and drops some. The sample carries 74,000 or so clones, roughly 90% recorded once. This material consisted of CD4+ or CD8+ T cells sorted from blood, taken in a trial of the OX40 agonist ivuxolimab. The receptor set was obtained from an adult with an advanced solid tumor such as melanoma, head and neck, liver or kidney cancer.

V and J are TRBV10-1 and TRBJ1-1; D gene unclear. The CDR3 totals 14 residues. The germline gives CDR1 WNHNN, CDR2 SYGVQD (reference sequence). V was clipped by 3 bases and J by 1 base, with 9 bases between them. The CDR3 coding sequence is TGCGCCAGCAGTGAAGCAAGAACGAACACTGAAGCTTTCTTT. Amino acid sequence: CASSEARTNTEAFF.

The chain recombines TRBV18 with TRBJ2-5; D remains unclear. Per germline, CDR1 KGHSH and CDR2 LQKENI. V dropped 3 bases and J dropped 3 bases, with 2 bases sitting between them. CDR3 length equals 11 residues. Here the CDR3 reads CASSPEETQYF. CDR3 bases: TGTGCCAGCTCACCGGAAGAGACCCAGTACTTC.

This clone was seen a single time. V gene TRBV28 combines with J gene TRBJ2-5, with D hard to call. Germline V lookup: CDR1 MDHEN, CDR2 SYDVKM. The CDR3 extends over 15 amino acids. V shed 7 bases and J shed 1 base, with 16 bases lying between them. Here the CDR3 DNA reads TGTGCCAGCACCCAGTGGGGTAGTCGCCAAGAGACCCAGTACTTC. Amino acids: CASTQWGSRQETQYF. The full variable domain, in which reference TRBV28 and TRBJ2-5 provide the parts outside the CDR3, is DVKVTQSSRYLVKRTGEKVFLECVQDMDHENMFWYRQDPGLGLRLIYFSYDVKMKEKGDIPEGYSVSREKKERFSLILESASTNQTSMYLCASTQWGSRQETQYFGPGTRLLVL.

The chain couples TRBV6-6 to TRBJ2-4, with 12 nucleotides matching TRBD2. Germline V gives CDR1 MNHNY, CDR2 SVGAGI (reference sequence). V lost 8 bases to trimming and J lost 8 bases; unmatched junction nucleotides: 7. The CDR3 runs to 14 residues. The CDR3 nucleotides read TGTGCCAGCGGTGGACTAGCGGGATGGGACATTCAGTACTTC. It is translated as CASGGLAGWDIQYF.

The chain employs TRBV21-1 and TRBJ2-1; the table's D call of TRBD2 was not tested on the DNA. TRBV21-1 is a known pseudogene. This CDR3 has 17 residues. CDR3 sequence: CASSTSGGAFSYNEQFF. The CDR3 DNA reads TGTGCCAGCAGCACCTCTGGGGGGGCGTTCTCCTACAATGAGCAGTTCTTC.

The V and J genes are TRBV11-3 and TRBJ2-5; a possible D gene is TRBD2 (7 bases). The ends were cut back, 4 bases at V and 5 bases at J, with 20 bases in the middle. The CDR3 is made up of 16 amino acids. Germline loops: CDR1 SGHNT, CDR2 YENEEA. The chain's CDR3 is CASSSGPEGGLETQYF. The DNA of the CDR3 is TGTGCCAGCAGCTCCGGGCCGGAGGGGGGGCTCGAGACCCAGTACTTC.

The chain recombines TRBV19 with TRBJ2-1, with TRBD1 as a possible D gene (6 bases). The CDR3 runs 15 residues. In germline, CDR1 is LNHDA, CDR2 SQIVND (reference sequence). Trimming shortened V by 2 bases and J by 9 bases, and 17 bases separated the two germline ends. In DNA form, the CDR3 reads TGTGCCAGTAGTATACTCCCGCAGGCCAGGGGTGAGCAGTTCTTC. Its protein product is CASSILPQARGEQFF.

This rearrangement joins TRBV4-2 to TRBJ2-3, with TRBD2 identical over 10 bases. J was trimmed by 4 bases and V by 0 bases; bases with no gene match: 7. Germline V gene data show CDR1 as LGHNA and CDR2 as YNFKEQ. CDR3 length: 17 amino acids. CDR3: CASSQDERGGEADTQYF. In nucleotides, the CDR3 is TGTGCCAGCAGCCAAGATGAGCGGGGGGGCGAGGCAGATACGCAGTATTTT.

The chain uses TRBV6-6 and TRBJ2-5; TRBD1 might be the D (6 bases). Per the germline V gene, CDR1 is MNHNY and CDR2 is SVGAGI (reference sequence). Trimming removed 6 bases at V and 5 bases at J, with 16 bases between. The CDR3 extends over 14 amino acids. In nucleotides, the CDR3 is TGTGCCAGCAGCCGACAGGCCCTTGACGAGACCCAGTACTTC. Translation: CASSRQALDETQYF.

The CDR3: CASSLSPARARGTYSYEQYF. CDR3 coding DNA: TGCGCCAGCAGCCTTTCCCCCGCCAGGGCCCGAGGGACTTACTCCTACGAGCAGTACTTC. The rearrangement joins TRBV4-1 to TRBJ2-5; a possible D gene is TRBD2 (6 bases). Gene TRBJ2-7 matches the end of the DNA better, so the J call may be wrong. The germline CDR1 and CDR2 sequences are MGHRA and YSYEKL. The CDR3 is made up of 20 amino acids.

The chain has TRBV28 and TRBJ1-5; D is uncertain. Germline CDR1 MDHEN, CDR2 SYDVKM. The CDR3 consists of 17 residues. Trimming took off 2 bases at V and 0 bases at J, with 14 bases between the two ends. The CDR3, as DNA: TGTGCCAGCAGTTTAGCTCGGGCCTCGATTAGCAATCAGCCCCAGCATTTT. Amino acids: CASSLARASISNQPQHF.

The genes are TRBV19 and TRBJ1-5; a weak D match, TRBD1 (6 bases). V lost 6 bases and J 1 base, leaving 13 bases between the germline ends. Germline lookup yields CDR1 LNHDA and CDR2 SQIVND (reference sequence). The CDR3 covers 15 residues. The CDR3: CASRLGHWSNQPQHF. DNA of the CDR3: TGTGCCAGTAGATTGGGACATTGGAGCAATCAGCCCCAGCATTTT. The entire variable domain, with the rest obtained from reference TRBV19 and TRBJ1-5, is as follows: DGGITQSPKYLFRKEGQNVTLSCEQNLNHDAMYWYRQDPGQGLRLIYYSQIVNDFQKGDIAEGYSVSREKKESFPLTVTSAQKNPTAFYLCASRLGHWSNQPQHFGDGTRLSIL.

The chain recombines TRBV7-8 with TRBJ2-3, with a tentative D call TRBD2 (6 bases). The ends were cut back, 4 bases at V and 6 bases at J, with 11 bases in the middle. Germline CDR1 is SGHVS and CDR2 is FQNEAQ. This CDR3 region has 13 residues. The CDR3 DNA reads as TGTGCCAGCAGCTGGGGTGGGAGGGATACGCAGTATTTT. Its translation is CASSWGGRDTQYF.

This chain uses TRBV27 with TRBJ2-3, with D uncertain. In germline, CDR1 is MNHEY, CDR2 SMNVEV (reference sequence). The CDR3 contains 17 residues. Between the trimmed V and J ends, which lost 3 bases and 0 bases, there was a span of 16 bases. Here the CDR3 DNA reads TGTGCCAGCAGTTTGAGATGGACGGACCAGAGCACAGATACGCAGTATTTT. Amino acids: CASSLRWTDQSTDTQYF.

The chain carries TRBV27 and TRBJ1-2; 9 bases fit TRBD1. After removal of 6 bases from V and 8 bases from J, the junction contained 7 bases not matched to a gene. CDR3 size: 13 residues. Germline CDR1 is MNHEY and CDR2 is SMNVEV (reference sequence). CDR3 in amino acids: CASSPGQGVGYTF. Here the CDR3 DNA reads TGTGCCAGCAGCCCGGGACAGGGTGTCGGCTACACCTTC.

V usage is TRBV18 and J usage is TRBJ2-2, with no clear D. This CDR3 is built from 14 residues. Germline V gene sequence: CDR1 KGHSH, CDR2 LQKENI. The V end was cut by 3 bases, the J end by 3 bases, with 8 bases between. The CDR3 protein is CASSPTTYTGELFF. The CDR3 region has the DNA TGTGCCAGCTCACCCACGACATACACCGGGGAGCTGTTTTTT.

On this clone: At the DNA level, this CDR3 is encoded by other sequences in the same sample as well. J is TRBJ2-7 and V is TRBV7-9; TRBD1 is a possible D gene (5 bases). Trimming took 5 bases from V and 1 from J, leaving 12 bases between them. This CDR3 comprises 14 residues. Looked up from germline, CDR1 is SEHNR and CDR2 is FQNEAQ (reference sequence). The CDR3 is CASSPKTGSYEQYF. The CDR3 DNA is TGTGCCAGCAGCCCTAAAACAGGATCCTACGAGCAGTACTTC.

This sequence joins TRBV4-1 and TRBJ1-2, with 10 positions matching TRBD1. With V trimmed by 4 bases and J by 5 bases, 10 bases remained unmatched. Germline CDR1 reads MGHRA; CDR2 reads YSYEKL. The CDR3 spans 16 residues. The chain's CDR3 is CASSLYPTGGGYGYTF. Written as DNA, the CDR3 is TGCGCCAGCAGCCTGTACCCGACAGGGGGCGGATATGGCTACACCTTC.

The chain combines TRBV11-3 with TRBJ2-3, with D uncertain. V lost 3 bases and J 4 bases, leaving 8 bases between the germline ends. CDR1 is SGHNT, CDR2 YENEEA, per germline. The length of the CDR3 is 13 residues. CDR3 protein: CASSLIVADTQYF. As DNA, the CDR3 is TGTGCCAGCAGCTTGATAGTGGCAGATACGCAGTATTTT.

This chain joins TRBV10-3 and TRBJ1-1, with TRBD1 as a possible D gene (6 bases). Germline V CDR1 and CDR2: ENHRY, SYGVKD. V lost 2 bases and J 11 bases, leaving 15 bases between the germline ends. This CDR3 has 13 amino acids. DNA for the CDR3: TGTGCCATCAGTGAGGGTGGGGGCGCTGGGGCTTTCTTT. Its translation: CAISEGGGAGAFF.

This clone was counted only a few times. The chain couples TRBV11-2 to TRBJ1-6; TRBD1 is a possible D gene (6 bases). Trimming took 4 bases from V and 10 from J, leaving 17 bases between them. This CDR3 spans 15 amino acids. Germline CDR1 reads SGHAT; CDR2 reads FQNNGV. The CDR3 protein is CASSSGAGTGSPLHF. The CDR3 coding sequence is TGTGCCAGCAGCTCGGGGGCTGGAACCGGATCACCCCTCCACTTT.

This rearrangement joins TRBV28 to TRBJ2-3; unclear D gene. Trimming removed 2 bases at V and 2 bases at J, with 5 bases between. Germline V gene data show CDR1 as MDHEN and CDR2 as SYDVKM. There are 13 residues in the CDR3. CDR3 amino acids: CASSLQATDTQYF. CDR3 bases: TGTGCCAGCAGTTTACAGGCCACAGATACGCAGTATTTT.

The J gene is TRBJ1-1, the V gene TRBV6-6; 7 nucleotides align to TRBD1. With 7 bases clipped from V and 2 bases from J, the junction kept 4 bases outside the gene matches. CDR1 is MNHNY, CDR2 SVGAGI, per germline (reference sequence). The CDR3 consists of 13 residues. The CDR3 nucleotides read TGTGCCAGCAACGACAGGGCAAACACTGAAGCTTTCTTT. Its translation: CASNDRANTEAFF.

This clone was counted between two and nine times. The genes are TRBV18 and TRBJ1-6, with TRBD1 matching 12 bases. This CDR3 spans 14 amino acids. Unmatched junction bases numbered 1, after V lost 6 bases and J lost 7 bases. Germline-derived CDR1 and CDR2 are KGHSH and LQKENI. The CDR3: CASSGQGANSPLHF. CDR3 coding DNA: TGTGCCAGCTCGGGACAGGGGGCCAATTCACCCCTCCACTTT.

The J gene is TRBJ2-3, the V gene TRBV5-6, with TRBD2 as a possible D gene (5 bases). The germline CDR1 and CDR2 sequences are SGHDT and YYEEEE. V lost 1 base, J lost 7 bases, and 10 bases lay in between. The CDR3 runs 13 residues. The CDR3 is CASSLRSGNTQYF. The CDR3, as DNA: TGTGCCAGCAGCTTGAGGTCGGGGAATACGCAGTATTTT.

The genes are TRBV6-5 and TRBJ2-7; D is undetermined. V was cut by 0 bases and J by 1 base, with 4 bases left in between. This CDR3 region has 13 residues. Looked up from germline, CDR1 is MNHEY and CDR2 is SVGAGI. CDR3 protein: CASSYSESYEQYF. The CDR3 nucleotides read TGTGCCAGCAGTTACTCTGAGTCCTACGAGCAGTACTTC.